This TCR beta chain was sequenced in a study of blood T cells in healthy people across ages. A second PCR of about 6 to 11 cycles used a sample-barcoded 5' primer and a J-beta primer mix. TCRdb reprocessed the 5' RACE reads via MiXCR and lists one record per CDR3 protein. The sample contains around 990,000 distinct CDR3 sequences, approximately 26% of which appear only once. Germline V gene sequence: CDR1 LGHDT, CDR2 YNNKEL (reference sequence). This CDR3 has 19 residues. V lost 0 bases to trimming and J lost 2 bases, with 22 bases between them. The sample also formed part of further work on T cells of mothers and their children. That study reports: Samples came from a few healthy Caucasian mothers and their six children.

The TCR sequence derives from a girl aged 2 to 9 in good health. The V and J genes are TRBV3-1 and TRBJ1-2, with D unclear. Sequences were obtained from blood. The CDR3 spells CASSQDRLSIFAENYGYTF. CDR3 nucleotides: TGTGCCAGCAGCCAAGATCGATTATCGATCTTCGCTGAGAACTATGGCTACACCTTC.